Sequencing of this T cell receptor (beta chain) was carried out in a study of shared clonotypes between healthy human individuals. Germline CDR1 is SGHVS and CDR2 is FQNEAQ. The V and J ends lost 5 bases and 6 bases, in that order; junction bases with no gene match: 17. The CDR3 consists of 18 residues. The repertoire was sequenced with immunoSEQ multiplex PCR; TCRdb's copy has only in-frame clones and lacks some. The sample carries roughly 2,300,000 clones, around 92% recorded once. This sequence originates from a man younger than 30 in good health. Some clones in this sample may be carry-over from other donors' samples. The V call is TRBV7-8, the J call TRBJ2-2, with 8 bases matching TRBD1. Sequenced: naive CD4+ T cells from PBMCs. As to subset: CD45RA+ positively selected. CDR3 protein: CASSTGRDRIIRAGELFF. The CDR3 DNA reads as TGTGCCAGCAGCACTGGCCGGGACAGGATTATTCGCGCCGGGGAGCTGTTTTTT.